The 17 T cell receptor beta chains given below trace back to one sample, sequenced in a study of regulatory T cells. Amplification used 52 TRBV primers and 13 TRBJ primers. Libraries were prepared by immunoSEQ multiplex PCR; TCRdb keeps only in-frame clonotypes and omits some of them. This repertoire shows more than 15,000 clones, more than 85% found once; its top ten account for more than 25%. Input material: CD8+ T cells sorted from blood. The receptors shown here come from a person aged 18-35 years with CD3G deficiency.

The V and J genes are TRBV5-1 and TRBJ2-4; D gene ambiguous. V was clipped by 0 bases and J by 6 bases, with 10 bases between them. The CDR3 has 14 residues. Germline loops: CDR1 SGHRS, CDR2 YFSETQ. The DNA of the CDR3 is TGCGCCAGCAGCTTGGTAGGCAGAAGAAACATTCAGTACTTC. Protein sequence: CASSLVGRRNIQYF.

There are a few counts of this clone. The genes are TRBV19 and TRBJ2-3; D not certain. Trimming pared 5 bases from V and 0 bases from J, leaving 6 bases between. CDR3 length: 13 residues. Germline V lookup: CDR1 LNHDA, CDR2 SQIVND (reference sequence). In DNA, the CDR3 is TGTGCCAGTAGTGATATTAGCACAGATACGCAGTATTTT. Translating gives CASSDISTDTQYF.

J is TRBJ1-6 and V is TRBV27; D perhaps matches TRBD1 (6 bases). Germline V lookup: CDR1 MNHEY, CDR2 SMNVEV (reference sequence). Trimming left V 4 bases short and J 10 bases short, with 14 bases between. CDR3 length: 14 residues. CDR3 sequence: CASSSGGRASPLHF. CDR3 DNA: TGTGCCAGCAGTTCCGGGGGGCGGGCCTCACCCCTCCACTTT.

The rearrangement uses TRBV7-6 and TRBJ2-1, with unresolved D. Looked up from germline, CDR1 is SGHVS and CDR2 is FNYEAQ. The CDR3 runs to 12 residues. Trimming shortened V by 4 bases and J by 4 bases, and 5 bases separated the two germline ends. CDR3 sequence: CASSSEYNEQFF. Written as DNA, the CDR3 is TGTGCCAGCAGCTCGGAATACAATGAGCAGTTCTTC.

This chain connects TRBV19 to TRBJ2-1; perhaps TRBD2 as D (6 bases). This CDR3 contains 14 residues. Deletions cut 6 bases from V and 6 bases from J, with 15 bases between. In germline, CDR1 is LNHDA, CDR2 SQIVND (reference sequence). The CDR3 region is CASSLSGPANEQFF. DNA of the CDR3: TGTGCCAGTAGCCTGAGCGGGCCAGCCAATGAGCAGTTCTTC.

This clone was seen only once. The chain carries TRBV19 and TRBJ1-6, with D perhaps matching TRBD1 (5 bases). CDR3 length: 13 residues. Germline V gene sequence: CDR1 LNHDA, CDR2 SQIVND (reference sequence). V shed 7 bases and J shed 6 bases, with 10 bases lying between them. As DNA, the CDR3 is TGTGCCAGTACAGGGAAAGGTAATTCACCCCTCCACTTT. Its protein product is CASTGKGNSPLHF.

V usage is TRBV5-1 and J usage is TRBJ2-2, with D perhaps TRBD2 (5 bases). Trimming cost V 5 bases and J 1 base, with 9 bases left between them. CDR3 length equals 14 residues. CDR1 and CDR2 (germline): SGHRS, YFSETQ. Written as DNA, the CDR3 is TGCGCCAGCAGAAGGACTCAGAACACCGGGGAGCTGTTTTTT. Its protein is CASRRTQNTGELFF.

The rearrangement joins TRBV7-2 to TRBJ1-6, with D possibly TRBD1 on 5 matching bases. Germline loops: CDR1 SGHTA, CDR2 FQGNSA. The V gene lost 1 base and the J gene lost 10 bases, with 14 bases spanning the gap. The CDR3 sequence is 15 residues long. The chain's CDR3 is CASSLGLGRGSPLHF. The DNA for the CDR3 is TGTGCCAGCAGCTTAGGATTGGGGCGTGGGTCACCCCTCCACTTT.

The genes are TRBV27 and TRBJ2-3; no firm D call. Germline V lookup: CDR1 MNHEY, CDR2 SMNVEV (reference sequence). V was clipped by 6 bases and J by 2 bases, with 6 bases between them. This CDR3 contains 12 residues. CDR3 bases: TGTGCCAGCAGGGACCCCACAGATACGCAGTATTTT. Translated, it gives CASRDPTDTQYF.

This chain links TRBV9 with TRBJ1-2; weak D call: TRBD1 (5 bases). The CDR3 spans 14 residues. The germline CDR1 and CDR2 sequences are SGDLS and YYNGEE. Deletions cut 3 bases from V and 6 bases from J, with 15 bases between. The CDR3 sequence is CASSGGEVPHGYTF. The CDR3 DNA sequence: TGTGCCAGCAGCGGGGGGGAGGTACCCCATGGCTACACCTTC.

V and J are TRBV4-1 and TRBJ1-6, with TRBD1 as a possible D gene (6 bases). V was clipped by 3 bases and J by 7 bases, with 13 bases between them. Per the germline V gene, CDR1 is MGHRA and CDR2 is YSYEKL. There are 15 residues in the CDR3. CDR3 in DNA: TGCGCCAGCAGCCACCCACAGGGCAGGAATTCACCCCTCCACTTT. Translated, it gives CASSHPQGRNSPLHF.

J is TRBJ1-1 and V is TRBV12-5; 8 positions agree with TRBD1. Germline trimming cut 3 bases from V and 3 bases from J; bases unmatched to any gene: 9. Germline V lookup: CDR1 LGHNT, CDR2 FRNRAP. The CDR3 consists of 16 residues. CDR3 in amino acids: CASGFGGAGGHTEAFF. CDR3 bases: TGTGCTAGTGGTTTTGGCGGGGCAGGGGGCCACACTGAAGCTTTCTTT.

This clone occurred once. The V call is TRBV27, the J call TRBJ2-1; D tentatively reads TRBD1 or TRBD2 (6 bases each). This CDR3 is 13 amino acids long. The V and J ends lost 5 bases and 8 bases respectively, with 13 bases between them. Germline V lookup: CDR1 MNHEY, CDR2 SMNVEV (reference sequence). The CDR3 sequence is CASSPGAADEQFF. CDR3 DNA sequence: TGTGCCAGCAGTCCGGGGGCGGCGGATGAGCAGTTCTTC.

The chain recombines TRBV9 with TRBJ2-3, with 15 bases identical to TRBD2. The V and J ends lost 4 bases and 2 bases, in that order; junction bases with no gene match: 5. The germline gives CDR1 SGDLS, CDR2 YYNGEE. The CDR3 is made up of 17 amino acids. CDR3 bases: TGTGCCAGCAGCACCGGGACTAGCGGGGGGTACACAGATACGCAGTATTTT. This codes for CASSTGTSGGYTDTQYF.

The chain employs TRBV6-1 and TRBJ2-1; maybe TRBD2 (5 bases). The CDR3 loop spans 14 amino acids. Germline V gives CDR1 MNHNS, CDR2 SASEGT. Trimming removed 1 base at V and 10 bases at J, with 14 bases between. CDR3 DNA sequence: TGTGCCAGCAGTGAAGAAGCGGCTGGTAGAGAGCAGTTCTTC. This encodes CASSEEAAGREQFF.

The J gene is TRBJ2-1, the V gene TRBV7-9; D gene uncertain. The germline gives CDR1 SEHNR, CDR2 FQNEAQ (reference sequence). The CDR3 spans 16 residues. Trimming left V 2 bases short and J 0 bases short, with 11 bases between. CDR3 DNA sequence: TGTGCCAGCAGCTTAACTGGAAAGAGCTCCTACAATGAGCAGTTCTTC. This translates into CASSLTGKSSYNEQFF.

On this clone itself: The same CDR3 can be traced to other DNA sequences in this sample. J is TRBJ2-7 and V is TRBV28; no clear D gene. The germline V and J ends were trimmed by 2 bases and 5 bases, with 10 bases remaining between them. The CDR3 loop spans 13 amino acids. Germline V gives CDR1 MDHEN, CDR2 SYDVKM. The CDR3 sequence: CASSLRGSNEQYF. The CDR3 DNA is TGTGCCAGCAGTTTAAGAGGTTCGAACGAGCAGTACTTC.